The 11 T cell receptor beta chains below come from one sample, sequenced in a study of cytotoxic CD8 clonotypes in ibrutinib-treated CLL. Some clones are missing from TCRdb's copy, which holds only in-frame ones; the method was immunoSEQ multiplex PCR. This table holds a few hundred thousand clones, roughly 70% found once. Sequencing was performed on PBMCs, taken after 24 months of ibrutinib treatment. The receptors were gathered from a human donor with chronic lymphocytic leukemia.

The chain joins TRBV7-3 to TRBJ1-2, with TRBD1 as a possible D gene (6 bases). Trimming left V 5 bases short and J 7 bases short, with 23 bases between. CDR1 is SGHTA, CDR2 FQGTGA, per germline. The CDR3 covers 16 residues. The CDR3: CASSPTHTRQVCGYTF. CDR3 bases: TGTGCCAGCAGCCCCACACATACAAGACAGGTATGTGGCTACACCTTC.

This clone was counted a single time. This chain links TRBV4-3 with TRBJ2-6; D is perhaps TRBD1 (6 bases). Looked up from germline, CDR1 is LGHNA and CDR2 is YSLEER. CDR3 size: 16 residues. V was cut by 4 bases and J by 0 bases, with 10 bases left in between. Here the CDR3 DNA reads TGCGCCAGCAGCCTTGACAGGTACTCTGGGGCCAACGTCCTGACTTTC. Protein sequence: CASSLDRYSGANVLTF.

The chain couples TRBV19 to TRBJ1-5; 7 bases line up with TRBD1. This CDR3 is 15 amino acids long. Losses at the gene ends were 1 base for V and 4 bases for J; bases not matched to a gene: 4. Looked up from germline, CDR1 is LNHDA and CDR2 is SQIVND (reference sequence). CDR3 bases: TGTGCCAGTAGTATAGGGGGGACAGCTAATCAGCCCCAGCATTTT. This sequence encodes CASSIGGTANQPQHF.

The rearrangement uses TRBV30 and TRBJ2-1, with 11 bases fitting TRBD1. The CDR3 sequence is 15 residues long. Trimming removed 3 bases from V and 6 bases from J; junction bases left unmatched: 7. Germline V gene data show CDR1 as GTSNPN and CDR2 as SVGIG (reference sequence). CDR3 DNA sequence: TGTGCCTGGAGCGAGGGACAGGGGGTTGGCAATGAGCAGTTCTTC. Protein: CAWSEGQGVGNEQFF.

This chain uses TRBV9 with TRBJ2-7, with no clear D. The CDR3 length is 14 residues. V was shortened by 3 bases and J by 0 bases, with 10 bases between the two germline ends. The germline gives CDR1 SGDLS, CDR2 YYNGEE. Here the CDR3 reads CASSARESSYEQYF. CDR3 bases: TGTGCCAGCAGCGCCCGCGAGTCCTCCTACGAGCAGTACTTC.

The chain links TRBV29-1 to TRBJ2-7; D possibly corresponds to TRBD2 (5 bases). The germline V gene has CDR1 SQVTM and CDR2 ANQGSEA. This CDR3 comprises 14 residues. The germline V and J ends were trimmed by 0 bases and 3 bases, with 12 bases remaining between them. CDR3: CSVEDPIACYEQYF. CDR3 sequence (DNA): TGCAGCGTTGAAGATCCGATAGCGTGCTACGAGCAGTACTTC.

The V gene is TRBV2, the J gene TRBJ1-5; D possibly corresponds to TRBD1 (6 bases). The CDR3 length is 15 residues. Germline CDR1 and CDR2: SNHLY and FYNNEI. Trimming pared 2 bases from V and 2 bases from J, leaving 10 bases between. In nucleotides, the CDR3 is TGTGCCAGCAGTGAAACAGGGAAGGGCAATCAGCCCCAGCATTTT. Its protein is CASSETGKGNQPQHF.

This clone occurred once. This CDR3 reads CASSSGTQETQYF. Written as DNA, the CDR3 is TGCGCCAGCAGTTCAGGGACCCAAGAGACCCAGTACTTC. This chain connects TRBV5-1 to TRBJ2-5; D is tentatively TRBD1 or TRBD2 (5 bases each). V dropped 5 bases and J dropped 1 base, with 9 bases sitting between them. CDR1 is SGHRS and CDR2 is YFSETQ in the germline V gene. The CDR3 is 13 amino acids. The full variable domain, completed using reference TRBV5-1 and TRBJ2-5, is KAGVTQTPRYLIKTRGQQVTLSCSPISGHRSVSWYQQTPGQGLQFLFEYFSETQRNKGNFPGRFSGRQFSNSRSEMNVSTLELGDSALYLCASSSGTQETQYFGPGTRLLVL.

This clone was seen only a few times. At one end the junction does not follow the germline gene, possibly because of a read error. The rearrangement links TRBV7-7 to TRBJ2-5; 8 bases align to TRBD2. The CDR3 spans 15 residues. Germline V lookup: CDR1 SSHAT, CDR2 FNYEAQ (reference sequence). In nucleotides, the CDR3 is TGTGCTAGCAGCTTAGGAACTAGCGGCCAAGAGACCCAGTACTTC. It translates to CASSLGTSGQETQYF.

CDR3 amino acids: CASSLQGAGQPQHF. The CDR3 DNA is TGTGCCAGCAGTCTGCAGGGGGCAGGTCAGCCCCAGCATTTT. The V call is TRBV27, the J call TRBJ1-5; 8 bases line up with TRBD1. Germline values: CDR1 MNHEY, CDR2 SMNVEV (reference sequence). The CDR3 has 14 amino acids. V trimming: 5 bases; J trimming: 6 bases; junction bases outside the gene matches: 6.

J is TRBJ2-7 and V is TRBV19, with 7 bases aligning to TRBD1. V dropped 5 bases and J dropped 2; count of bases not matched to a gene: 12. This CDR3 comprises 16 residues. CDR1 and CDR2 from the germline V gene are LNHDA and SQIVND (reference sequence). The CDR3 coding sequence is TGTGCCAGTAGTGTAGGCCCAGGGACAGTCCCCTACGAGCAGTACTTC. This encodes CASSVGPGTVPYEQYF.